Included here is one T cell receptor beta chain sequence, with context. Antigen specificity is unknown. Libraries were made from TCR beta cDNA, and they carried unique molecular identifiers. It was from roughly 1.1 to 9.2 million T cells that approximately 500,000 cDNA molecules came. TCRdb fed the PCR reads into MiXCR, producing one record per CDR3 protein. The sample shows a few hundred thousand distinct CDR3 sequences, less than 40% of them seen only once. CDR1 and CDR2 (germline): KGHSH, LQKENI. Trimming took off 0 bases at V and 8 bases at J, with 16 bases between the two ends. The CDR3 has 15 residues. The source of the sample is a study of post-analysis software for immune sequencing data. Study-level information: Disease trajectories encompassed relapsing-remitting, secondary progressive and progressive-relapsing multiple sclerosis. Findings and limits, study-wide: F-measure co-clustering was strong for batch-matched samples. The study found TRBV5-6, TRBV5-1 and TRBV20-1 among 4 or 5 TRBV segments more frequent in patients than controls.

The sample consisted of blood. The rearrangement links TRBV18 to TRBJ1-1; D gene ambiguous. The TCR originated in a girl aged 5 to 17 with multiple sclerosis. The CDR3 loop reads CASSPPKGQSQEAFF. In DNA, the CDR3 is TGTGCCAGCTCACCACCGAAAGGGCAATCACAGGAAGCTTTCTTT.